This TCR beta chain was captured by sequencing in a study of blood T cell repertoires in COVID-19. The germline V gene has CDR1 SGHDN and CDR2 FVKESK. This CDR3 has 14 amino acids. The V gene lost 3 bases and the J gene lost 2 bases, with 8 bases spanning the gap. The table came from immunoSEQ multiplex PCR; TCRdb's copy has only in-frame clones and leaves some out. The sample carries around 180,000 clones, more than 65% recorded once. Sequencing used PBMCs or T cells enriched from blood (not recorded which). The clonotype originates from a woman between 45 and 60 years old with acute COVID-19. This chain connects TRBV14 to TRBJ1-5; D is ambiguous. In nucleotides, the CDR3 is TGTGCCAGCAGCCACGGGTGGGGCAATCAGCCCCAGCATTTT. Translation gives CASSHGWGNQPQHF.